This T cell receptor beta chain was captured by sequencing in a study of cytomegalovirus exposure and HLA in healthy donors. Nominally healthy donors provided the samples, though records likely missed some immune exposures. From germline, CDR1 is MDHEN and CDR2 SYDVKM. The J segment lost 7 bases and the V segment lost 6 bases, leaving 9 bases of the junction unmatched. CDR3 length equals 13 residues. Researchers ran the PCR with 60 Vbeta and 13 Jbeta primers. Original processing methods: Unique TCR beta chains totaled some 78 million in a later count, with some 10 million of them shared. The repertoire was sequenced with immunoSEQ multiplex PCR; TCRdb's copy has only in-frame clones and lacks some. For V, J and clone size, that table is used; D and trimming come from the DNA. This sample has 60,000 to 70,000 clones, with over 60% found just once.

The receptor comes from a man in his fifties in good health and CMV-seropositive. The sample taken for sequencing was PBMCs. The chain uses TRBV28 and TRBJ2-7, with TRBD1 identical over 7 bases. Here the CDR3 reads CASSPTGAFEQYF. The CDR3 nucleotides are TGTGCCAGCAGCCCCACAGGGGCGTTTGAGCAGTACTTC.